The clone carrying this T cell receptor beta chain was counted between two and nine times. This specimen comes from a study of blood T cell repertoires in COVID-19. Study-level information: Researchers got acute and convalescent COVID-19 samples from the United States, Italy and Spain. PBMCs, B-cell-depleted T cells, or T cells were the source of the cDNA or gDNA that made up the material.

Germline trimming cut 5 bases from V and 9 bases from J; bases unmatched to any gene: 8. Germline assignment: CDR1 MNHEY and CDR2 SVGAGI. The CDR3 runs 14 residues. Authors' methods: From reference gene primer amplification, estimates of nucleated cell counts were derived. Data came from immunoSEQ multiplex PCR; TCRdb stores just in-frame clones and leaves some out. D and trimming come from the DNA, and the V and J calls and clone size come from that table. The repertoire holds 350,000 or so clones, with around 80% as singletons. The J gene is TRBJ2-1, the V gene TRBV6-5; 9 bases are shared with TRBD2. This TCR was recovered from a man aged 30-40 years with active or convalescent COVID-19. Specimen: peripheral blood. CDR3 residues: CASSRGGGAGEQFF. For the CDR3, the DNA is TGTGCCAGCAGTCGCGGCGGGGGGGCAGGTGAGCAGTTCTTC.